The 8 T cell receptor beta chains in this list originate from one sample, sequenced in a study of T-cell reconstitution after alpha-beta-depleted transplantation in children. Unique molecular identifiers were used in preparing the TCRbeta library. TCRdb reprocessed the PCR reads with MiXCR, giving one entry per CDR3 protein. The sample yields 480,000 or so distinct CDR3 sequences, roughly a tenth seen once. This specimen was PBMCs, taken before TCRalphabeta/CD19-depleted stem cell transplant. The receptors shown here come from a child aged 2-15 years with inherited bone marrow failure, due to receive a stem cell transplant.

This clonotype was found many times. The DNA of the CDR3 is TGCAGTGACCTAAGGGCGACGAGACCCTACAATGAGCAGTTCTTC. Translation: CSDLRATRPYNEQFF. This chain joins TRBV20-1 and TRBJ2-1; D is undetermined. V lost 7 bases and J 2 bases, leaving 18 bases between the germline ends. The CDR3 runs 15 residues. Germline-derived CDR1 and CDR2 are DFQATT and SNEGSKA (reference sequence).

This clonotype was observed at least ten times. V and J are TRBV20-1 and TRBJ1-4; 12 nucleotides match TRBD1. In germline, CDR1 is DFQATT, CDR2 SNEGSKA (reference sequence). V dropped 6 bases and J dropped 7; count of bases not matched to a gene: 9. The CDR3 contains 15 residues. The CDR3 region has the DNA TGCAGTGCCATCCCGGGACAGGGGGCGAGTGAAAAACTGTTTTTT. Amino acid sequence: CSAIPGQGASEKLFF.

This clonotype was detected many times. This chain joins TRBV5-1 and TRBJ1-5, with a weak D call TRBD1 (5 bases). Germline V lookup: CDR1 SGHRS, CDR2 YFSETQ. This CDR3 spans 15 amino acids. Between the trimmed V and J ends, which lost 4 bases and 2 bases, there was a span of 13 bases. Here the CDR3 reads CASSPIGGGNQPQHF. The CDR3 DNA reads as TGCGCCAGCAGCCCGATTGGGGGAGGCAATCAGCCCCAGCATTTT.

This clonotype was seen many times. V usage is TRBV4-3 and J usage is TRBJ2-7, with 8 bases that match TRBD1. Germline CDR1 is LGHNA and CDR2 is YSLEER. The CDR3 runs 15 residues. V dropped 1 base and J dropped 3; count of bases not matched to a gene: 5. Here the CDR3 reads CASSQVLQGGYEQYF. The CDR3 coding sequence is TGCGCCAGCAGCCAAGTTTTACAGGGGGGCTACGAGCAGTACTTC.

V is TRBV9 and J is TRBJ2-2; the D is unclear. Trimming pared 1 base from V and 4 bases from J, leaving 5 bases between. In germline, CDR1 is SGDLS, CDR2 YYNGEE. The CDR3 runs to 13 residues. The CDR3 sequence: CASSVSTTGELFF. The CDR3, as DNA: TGTGCCAGCAGCGTATCAACCACCGGGGAGCTGTTTTTT.

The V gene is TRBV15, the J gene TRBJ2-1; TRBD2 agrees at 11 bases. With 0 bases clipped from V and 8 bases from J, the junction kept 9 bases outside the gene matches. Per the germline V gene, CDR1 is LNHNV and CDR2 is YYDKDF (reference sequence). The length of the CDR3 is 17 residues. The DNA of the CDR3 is TGTGCCACCAGCAGAGATATAGAACTAGCGGGAGCGGATGAGCAGTTCTTC. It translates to CATSRDIELAGADEQFF.

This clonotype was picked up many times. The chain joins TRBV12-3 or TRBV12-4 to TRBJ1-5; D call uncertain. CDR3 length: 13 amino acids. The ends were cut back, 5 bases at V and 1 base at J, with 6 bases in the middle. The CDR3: CASSLQSNQPQHF. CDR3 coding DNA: TGTGCCAGCAGTCTCCAAAGCAATCAGCCCCAGCATTTT.

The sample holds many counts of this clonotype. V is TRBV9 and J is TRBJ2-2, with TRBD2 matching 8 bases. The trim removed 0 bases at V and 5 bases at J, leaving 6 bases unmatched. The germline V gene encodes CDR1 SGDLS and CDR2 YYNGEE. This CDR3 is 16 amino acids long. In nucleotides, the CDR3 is TGTGCCAGCAGCGTAGTTTCGGGAGGGCCGACCGGGGAGCTGTTTTTT. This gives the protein CASSVVSGGPTGELFF. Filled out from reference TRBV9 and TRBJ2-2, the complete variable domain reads DSGVTQTPKHLITATGQRVTLRCSPRSGDLSVYWYQQSLDQGLQFLIQYYNGEERAKGNILERFSAQQFPDLHSELNLSSLELGDSALYFCASSVVSGGPTGELFFGEGSRLTVL.